Listed here is a single T cell receptor (beta chain). Its target is unknown. This sample was included in a study of T cells after yellow fever vaccination. About the study: The SMART-Seq v4 Ultra Low Input method served to prepare the low-cell-number fractions. Whole-study results and caveats: Across the CD4 and CD8 compartments, a small share of clonotypes was present in both. Booster samples showed a return of most primary-vaccination clones (around 96% CD4, 88% CD8).

5'RACE template switching added a universal primer site and UMIs to TCR cDNA. MiXCR was run by TCRdb on the 5' RACE reads, yielding one entry per CDR3 protein. Found here are just over 250,000 distinct CDR3 sequences, roughly 5% of them singletons; the top ten hold roughly 3%. Germline trimming cut 5 bases from V and 3 bases from J; bases unmatched to any gene: 12. Germline assignment: CDR1 SGHRS and CDR2 YFSETQ. The CDR3 sequence is 17 residues long. Sequencing was performed on CD4+ T cells sorted from PBMCs, taken on the day of the yellow fever booster vaccination. The chain has TRBV5-1 and TRBJ1-4; TRBD1 matches at 8 bases. The origin of this receptor is a man aged 18 to 30 who received the YFV17D yellow fever vaccine. Here the CDR3 DNA reads TGCGCCAGCAGACCTAGAACGGACAGGGCACCTAATGAAAAACTGTTTTTT. This gives the protein CASRPRTDRAPNEKLFF.